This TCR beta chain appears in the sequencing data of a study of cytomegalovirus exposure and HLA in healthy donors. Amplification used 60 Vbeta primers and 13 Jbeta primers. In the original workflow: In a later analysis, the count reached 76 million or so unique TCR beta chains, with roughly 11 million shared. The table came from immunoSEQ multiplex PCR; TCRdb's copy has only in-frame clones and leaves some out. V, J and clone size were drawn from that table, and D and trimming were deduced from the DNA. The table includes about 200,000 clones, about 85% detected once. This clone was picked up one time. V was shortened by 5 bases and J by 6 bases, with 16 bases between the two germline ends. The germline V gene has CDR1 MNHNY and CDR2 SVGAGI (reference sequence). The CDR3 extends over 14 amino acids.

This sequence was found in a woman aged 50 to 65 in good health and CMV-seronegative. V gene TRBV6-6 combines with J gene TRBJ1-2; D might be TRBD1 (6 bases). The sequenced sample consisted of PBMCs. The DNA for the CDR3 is TGTGCCAGCAGTCACAAGTGGCAGGGGAATGGCTACACCTTC. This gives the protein CASSHKWQGNGYTF.